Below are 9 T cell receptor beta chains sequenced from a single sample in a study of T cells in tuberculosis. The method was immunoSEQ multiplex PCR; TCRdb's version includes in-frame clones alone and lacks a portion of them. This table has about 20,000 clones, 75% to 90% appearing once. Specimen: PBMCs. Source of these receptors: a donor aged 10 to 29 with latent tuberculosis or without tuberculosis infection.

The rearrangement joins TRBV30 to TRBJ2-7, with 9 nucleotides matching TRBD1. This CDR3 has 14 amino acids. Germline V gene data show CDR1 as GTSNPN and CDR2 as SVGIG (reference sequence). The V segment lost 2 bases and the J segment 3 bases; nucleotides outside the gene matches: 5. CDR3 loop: CAWSSRDRVYEQYF. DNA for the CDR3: TGTGCCTGGAGTTCCCGGGACAGGGTCTACGAGCAGTACTTC.

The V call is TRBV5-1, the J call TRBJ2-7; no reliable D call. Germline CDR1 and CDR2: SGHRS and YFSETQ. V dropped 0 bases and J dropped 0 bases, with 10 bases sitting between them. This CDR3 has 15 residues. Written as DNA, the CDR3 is TGCGCCAGCAGCTTGGCAGGAATAAACTCCTACGAGCAGTACTTC. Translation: CASSLAGINSYEQYF.

The CDR3 region has the DNA TGTGCCAGCAGTGATTTGCGGGCAGCGAACAATCAGCCCCAGCATTTT. Amino acids: CASSDLRAANNQPQHF. The rearrangement uses TRBV6-1 and TRBJ1-5; no firm D call. Germline CDR1 MNHNS, CDR2 SASEGT. Trimming removed 3 bases at V and 3 bases at J, with 15 bases between. The CDR3 covers 16 residues.

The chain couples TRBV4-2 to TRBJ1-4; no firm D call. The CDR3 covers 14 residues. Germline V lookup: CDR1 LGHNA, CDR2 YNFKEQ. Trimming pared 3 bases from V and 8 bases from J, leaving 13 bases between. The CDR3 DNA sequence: TGTGCCAGCAGCCAGCTCGACCGAGGAGAAAAACTGTTTTTT. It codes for CASSQLDRGEKLFF.

CDR3 protein: CASSLGGLGQPQHF. Here the CDR3 DNA reads TGCGCCAGCAGCTTAGGGGGATTGGGTCAGCCCCAGCATTTT. The V and J genes are TRBV5-1 and TRBJ1-5; D is perhaps TRBD1 (6 bases). The V and J ends lost 2 bases and 6 bases respectively, with 12 bases between them. This CDR3 region has 14 residues. Per the germline V gene, CDR1 is SGHRS and CDR2 is YFSETQ.

The CDR3 region has the DNA TGTGCCATCAGCGACAGGTTTAAGACTGAAGCTTTCTTT. Translated: CAISDRFKTEAFF. The rearrangement uses TRBV10-3 and TRBJ1-1; D perhaps matches TRBD1 (6 bases). Trimming left V 6 bases short and J 5 bases short, with 13 bases between. The CDR3 runs 13 residues. Germline CDR1 reads ENHRY; CDR2 reads SYGVKD.

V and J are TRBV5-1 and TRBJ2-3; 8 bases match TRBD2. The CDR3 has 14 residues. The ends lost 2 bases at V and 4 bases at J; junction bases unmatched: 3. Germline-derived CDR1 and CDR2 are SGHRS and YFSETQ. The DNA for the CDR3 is TGCGCCAGCAGCTTTAGCGGGGACGCAGATACGCAGTATTTT. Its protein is CASSFSGDADTQYF.

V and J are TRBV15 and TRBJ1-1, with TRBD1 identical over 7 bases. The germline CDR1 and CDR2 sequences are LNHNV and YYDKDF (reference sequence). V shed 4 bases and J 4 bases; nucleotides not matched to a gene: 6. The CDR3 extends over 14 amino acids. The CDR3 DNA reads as TGTGCCACCAGCATGACAGGGCTCGGCACTGAAGCTTTCTTT. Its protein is CATSMTGLGTEAFF.

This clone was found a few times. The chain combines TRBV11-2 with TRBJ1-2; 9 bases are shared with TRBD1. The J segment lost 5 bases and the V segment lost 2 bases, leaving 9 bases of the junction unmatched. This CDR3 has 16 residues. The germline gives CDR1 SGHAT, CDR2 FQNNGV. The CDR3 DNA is TGTGCCAGCAGCTTACTCCGGGACAGGGTAGGGTATGGCTACACCTTC. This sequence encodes CASSLLRDRVGYGYTF.